Listed below are T cell receptor beta chains from one sample, sequenced in a study of blood T cell repertoires in COVID-19. Clones were sequenced by immunoSEQ multiplex PCR, and TCRdb holds only the in-frame ones, with some missing. The sample shows fewer than 60,000 clones, approximately 95% of them seen only once. Sequenced material: peripheral blood. These receptors all come from a man aged 55 to 70 with COVID-19, enrolled during active disease. CDR3s include the opening cysteine and the closing phenylalanine or tryptophan. D genes are given only for firm matches. Clone size is shown for a subset of rows, as once, few, many or a class of expanded clone.

d_call: TRBD1
clone_size: .
v_call: TRBV6-5
j_call: TRBJ2-2
cdr3_aa: CASKQQGVGTGELFF
cdr3_nt: TGTGCCAGCAAACAACAGGGGGTTGGCACCGGGGAGCTGTTTTTT

d_call: .
clone_size: .
v_call: TRBV20-1
j_call: TRBJ2-7
cdr3_aa: CVTGGGYEQYF
cdr3_nt: TGCGTAACAGGGGGGGGCTACGAGCAGTACTTC

d_call: TRBD2
clone_size: .
v_call: TRBV7-9
j_call: TRBJ2-2
cdr3_aa: CASSSTSGGNTGELFF
cdr3_nt: TGTGCCAGCAGCTCAACTAGCGGGGGAAACACCGGGGAGCTGTTTTTT

d_call: .
clone_size: .
v_call: TRBV5-1
j_call: TRBJ2-3
cdr3_aa: CASSPAATSTDTQYF
cdr3_nt: TGCGCCAGCAGCCCGGCGGCTACCAGCACAGATACGCAGTATTTT

d_call: .
clone_size: .
v_call: TRBV27
j_call: TRBJ1-1
cdr3_aa: CASSLFGGEGGAFF
cdr3_nt: TGTGCCAGCAGTTTATTTGGAGGGGAAGGCGGAGCTTTCTTT

d_call: TRBD1
clone_size: .
v_call: TRBV19
j_call: TRBJ2-4
cdr3_aa: CASGDRGVAKNIQYF
cdr3_nt: TGTGCCAGTGGGGACAGGGGCGTAGCCAAAAACATTCAGTACTTC

d_call: .
clone_size: .
v_call: TRBV9
j_call: TRBJ2-5
cdr3_aa: CASSVDLYQETQYF
cdr3_nt: TGTGCCAGCAGCGTAGATCTGTACCAAGAGACCCAGTACTTC

d_call: .
clone_size: .
v_call: TRBV30
j_call: TRBJ1-3
cdr3_aa: CAWGLTGNTIYF
cdr3_nt: TGTGCCTGGGGACTTACTGGAAACACCATATATTTT

d_call: .
clone_size: .
v_call: TRBV2
j_call: TRBJ1-5
cdr3_aa: CASSLQEYQPQHF
cdr3_nt: TGTGCCAGCAGCTTACAGGAATATCAGCCCCAGCATTTT

d_call: TRBD1
clone_size: .
v_call: TRBV27
j_call: TRBJ2-4
cdr3_aa: CASSPGQGGNIQYF
cdr3_nt: TGTGCCAGCAGTCCGGGACAGGGGGGCAACATTCAGTACTTC

d_call: .
clone_size: .
v_call: TRBV5-1
j_call: TRBJ2-6
cdr3_aa: CASSLPGSGANVLTF
cdr3_nt: TGCGCCAGCAGCTTGCCCGGGAGCGGGGCCAACGTCCTGACTTTC

d_call: TRBD1
clone_size: .
v_call: TRBV3-1/TRBV3-2
j_call: TRBJ1-1
cdr3_aa: CASSKTGQGTAEAFF
cdr3_nt: TGTGCCAGCAGCAAGACCGGACAGGGGACGGCTGAAGCTTTCTTT

d_call: TRBD1
clone_size: .
v_call: TRBV27
j_call: TRBJ1-1
cdr3_aa: CASSRTTGSNTEAFF
cdr3_nt: TGTGCCAGCAGTCGCACGACAGGGTCCAACACTGAAGCTTTCTTT

d_call: TRBD1
clone_size: .
v_call: TRBV5-8
j_call: TRBJ1-5
cdr3_aa: CASSRTGGMGQPQHF
cdr3_nt: TGTGCCAGCAGCCGGACAGGGGGCATGGGTCAGCCCCAGCATTTT

d_call: TRBD1
clone_size: .
v_call: TRBV29-1
j_call: TRBJ2-7
cdr3_aa: CSVVNGTGHREQYF
cdr3_nt: TGCAGCGTCGTGAACGGGACAGGGCATCGAGAGCAGTACTTC

d_call: .
clone_size: .
v_call: TRBV11-2
j_call: TRBJ2-7
cdr3_aa: CASSFAGPSYEQYF
cdr3_nt: TGTGCCAGCAGCTTCGCGGGGCCCTCCTACGAGCAGTACTTC

d_call: .
clone_size: .
v_call: TRBV30
j_call: TRBJ2-7
cdr3_aa: CAWSVGDWDTTYEQYF
cdr3_nt: TGTGCCTGGAGTGTAGGAGACTGGGACACAACCTACGAGCAGTACTTC

d_call: .
clone_size: .
v_call: TRBV4-1
j_call: TRBJ1-6
cdr3_aa: CASSQDIARYNSPLHF
cdr3_nt: TGCGCCAGCAGCCAAGATATTGCGCGGTATAATTCACCCCTCCACTTT

d_call: TRBD1
clone_size: .
v_call: TRBV6-6
j_call: TRBJ1-2
cdr3_aa: CASSPRQGAWYGYTF
cdr3_nt: TGTGCCAGCAGTCCTCGACAGGGGGCTTGGTATGGCTACACCTTC

d_call: TRBD2
clone_size: .
v_call: TRBV7-2
j_call: TRBJ2-1
cdr3_aa: CASSPQVAGNNNEQFF
cdr3_nt: TGTGCCAGCAGCCCTCAGGTAGCGGGGAACAACAATGAGCAGTTCTTC

d_call: .
clone_size: .
v_call: TRBV3-1/TRBV3-2
j_call: TRBJ1-5
cdr3_aa: CASSQLTNPPLRGGNQPQHF
cdr3_nt: TGTGCCAGCAGCCAGTTAACAAACCCTCCACTCAGGGGTGGCAATCAGCCCCAGCATTTT

d_call: TRBD2
clone_size: .
v_call: TRBV7-8
j_call: TRBJ2-7
cdr3_aa: CASSLSSGSTYEQYF
cdr3_nt: TGTGCCAGCAGCTTGAGTAGCGGGAGTACCTACGAGCAGTACTTC

d_call: .
clone_size: .
v_call: TRBV11-1
j_call: TRBJ1-2
cdr3_aa: CASSPSRGVYGYTF
cdr3_nt: TGTGCCAGCAGCCCCTCTCGGGGGGTCTATGGCTACACCTTC

d_call: TRBD1
clone_size: .
v_call: TRBV19
j_call: TRBJ1-4
cdr3_aa: CASSRDSRAANEKLFF
cdr3_nt: TGTGCCAGTAGCAGGGACAGTCGGGCAGCTAATGAAAAACTGTTTTTT

d_call: TRBD2
clone_size: once
v_call: TRBV3-1/TRBV3-2
j_call: TRBJ2-3
cdr3_aa: CASSRGLAGAPDTQYF
cdr3_nt: TGTGCCAGCAGCCGTGGACTAGCGGGAGCCCCAGATACGCAGTATTTT

d_call: TRBD1
clone_size: .
v_call: TRBV24-1
j_call: TRBJ2-1
cdr3_aa: CATSDPGTGVYNEQFF
cdr3_nt: TGTGCCACCAGTGACCCCGGGACAGGGGTTTACAATGAGCAGTTCTTC